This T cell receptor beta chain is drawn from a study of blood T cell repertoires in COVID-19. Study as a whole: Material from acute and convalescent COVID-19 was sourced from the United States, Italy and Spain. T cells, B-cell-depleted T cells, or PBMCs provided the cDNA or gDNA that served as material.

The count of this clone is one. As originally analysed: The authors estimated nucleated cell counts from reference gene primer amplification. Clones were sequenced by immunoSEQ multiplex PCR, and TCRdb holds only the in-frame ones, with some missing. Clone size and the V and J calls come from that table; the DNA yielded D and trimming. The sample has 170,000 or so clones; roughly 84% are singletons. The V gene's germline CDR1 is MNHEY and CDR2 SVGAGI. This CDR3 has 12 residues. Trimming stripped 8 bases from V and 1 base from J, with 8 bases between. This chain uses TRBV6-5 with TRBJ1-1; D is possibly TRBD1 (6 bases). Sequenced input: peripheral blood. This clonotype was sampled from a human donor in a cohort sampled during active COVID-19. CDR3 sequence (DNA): TGTGCCAGCTTGACAGGGAACACTGAAGCTTTCTTT. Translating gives CASLTGNTEAFF.